The 29 T cell receptor beta chains given below trace back to one sample, sequenced in a study of cytomegalovirus exposure and HLA in healthy donors. Measured with immunoSEQ multiplex PCR; TCRdb has only the in-frame clones, and not every one. This table has approximately 120,000 clones, about 93% appearing once. The sequenced material came from PBMCs. These receptors all stem from a woman in her late teens or twenties in good health and CMV-seronegative.

The chain is built from TRBV5-1 and TRBJ2-5, with D possibly TRBD1 on 5 matching bases. The V end lost 6 bases, the J end lost 5 bases, and 8 bases lay between the germline ends. The germline gives CDR1 SGHRS, CDR2 YFSETQ. CDR3 length: 11 amino acids. The CDR3 reads CASTGLETQYF. DNA of the CDR3: TGCGCCAGCACAGGGCTGGAGACCCAGTACTTC.

This clone was seen once. The rearrangement uses TRBV6-1 and TRBJ1-2, with D unresolved. Trimming shortened V by 7 bases and J by 2 bases, and 14 bases separated the two germline ends. The CDR3 contains 14 residues. Germline V gene sequence: CDR1 MNHNS, CDR2 SASEGT. CDR3 DNA sequence: TGTGCCAGCACCTTACTGCGGGGAAACTATGGCTACACCTTC. Residues: CASTLLRGNYGYTF.

The chain carries TRBV7-9 and TRBJ1-2, with 9 bases matching TRBD1. After removal of 4 bases from V and 7 bases from J, the junction contained 10 bases not matched to a gene. In germline, CDR1 is SEHNR, CDR2 FQNEAQ (reference sequence). The CDR3 sequence is 15 residues long. The CDR3: CASSSRTGVKAGYTF. The CDR3 nucleotides read TGTGCCAGCAGCTCCCGGACAGGGGTAAAGGCTGGCTACACCTTC.

CDR3 protein: CSASRHGEQFF. The CDR3 bases are TGCAGTGCTAGCCGCCACGGTGAGCAGTTCTTC. The rearrangement uses TRBV20-1 and TRBJ2-1; D call uncertain. There are 11 residues in the CDR3. V was pared by 3 bases and J by 9 bases, with 9 bases between. The germline gives CDR1 DFQATT, CDR2 SNEGSKA (reference sequence).

This clone was found once. The genes are TRBV10-1 and TRBJ1-1; 8 nucleotides align to TRBD1. After removal of 10 bases from V and 7 bases from J, the junction contained 11 bases not matched to a gene. The CDR3 is 13 residues long. Germline V gene sequence: CDR1 WNHNN, CDR2 SYGVQD (reference sequence). CDR3 coding DNA: TGCGCCACCAAAAGGACAGGGTCAGATGAAGCTTTCTTT. Protein: CATKRTGSDEAFF.

The V and J genes are TRBV19 and TRBJ1-5; D is ambiguous. The CDR3 extends over 13 amino acids. V was trimmed by 4 bases and J by 9 bases, leaving 13 bases between them. Per germline, CDR1 LNHDA and CDR2 SQIVND (reference sequence). The CDR3 region is CASSNGIKRPQHF. Here the CDR3 DNA reads TGTGCCAGTAGTAATGGTATCAAGAGGCCCCAGCATTTT.

This clone was picked up one time. The CDR3 region is CASSQDRVMGRLSNGYTF. CDR3 coding DNA: TGTGCCAGCAGCCAAGATCGGGTGATGGGTAGACTTTCCAATGGCTACACCTTC. The V gene is TRBV4-2, the J gene TRBJ1-2; D ambiguous. The CDR3 contains 18 residues. V was trimmed by 0 bases and J by 6 bases, leaving 23 bases between them. The germline gives CDR1 LGHNA, CDR2 YNFKEQ.

The chain uses TRBV5-6 and TRBJ1-4, with 8 bases aligning to TRBD1. CDR1 is SGHDT, CDR2 YYEEEE, per germline. After removal of 1 base from V and 7 bases from J, the junction contained 3 bases not matched to a gene. The CDR3 runs to 14 residues. The DNA for the CDR3 is TGTGCCAGCAGCTTGCGGACAGGGACTGAAAAACTGTTTTTT. Amino acids: CASSLRTGTEKLFF.

V usage is TRBV30 and J usage is TRBJ1-2; TRBD1 is a possible D gene (6 bases). The germline V gene encodes CDR1 GTSNPN and CDR2 SVGIG (reference sequence). V gave up 3 bases and J gave up 6 bases, with 14 bases separating them. The CDR3 extends over 13 amino acids. The CDR3 DNA follows: TGTGCCTGGAGCCGTCCAACAGGGAATGGCTACACCTTC. This translates into CAWSRPTGNGYTF. Based on the CDR3 plus reference TRBV30 and TRBJ1-2, the full variable domain is SQTIHQWPATLVQPVGSPLSLECTVEGTSNPNLYWYRQAAGRGLQLLFYSVGIGQISSEVPQNLSASRPQDRQFILSSKKLLLSDSGFYLCAWSRPTGNGYTFGSGTRLTVV.

The CDR3 here is CASSQGSGALVETQYF. Here the CDR3 DNA reads TGCGCCAGCAGCCAAGGTAGCGGGGCCCTGGTAGAGACCCAGTACTTC. The chain links TRBV4-1 to TRBJ2-5, with 8 bases fitting TRBD2. The CDR3 consists of 16 residues. CDR1 is MGHRA and CDR2 is YSYEKL in the germline V gene. V was clipped by 1 base and J by 4 bases; unmatched bases: 8.

This clone was picked up one time. The CDR3 reads CASSHLRNMNTEAFF. For the CDR3, the DNA is TGTGCCAGCAGCCACCTCAGGAACATGAACACTGAAGCTTTCTTT. The V and J genes are TRBV14 and TRBJ1-1; D unclear. CDR3 length: 15 residues. Trimming took off 3 bases at V and 0 bases at J, with 11 bases between the two ends. Looked up from germline, CDR1 is SGHDN and CDR2 is FVKESK.

This chain joins TRBV5-6 and TRBJ1-3, with D perhaps matching TRBD1 (5 bases). The CDR3 spans 13 residues. The germline V and J ends were trimmed by 4 bases and 8 bases, with 13 bases remaining between them. Germline-derived CDR1 and CDR2 are SGHDT and YYEEEE. The CDR3 loop reads CASSGRPGDTIYF. In DNA, the CDR3 is TGTGCCAGCAGCGGACGACCGGGGGACACCATATATTTT.

The chain combines TRBV27 with TRBJ2-1; D perhaps matches TRBD1 (5 bases). This CDR3 spans 16 amino acids. Per germline, CDR1 MNHEY and CDR2 SMNVEV (reference sequence). Written as DNA, the CDR3 is TGTGTCTCCCTTAGCCCTCGACAGAGCTCCTACAATGAGCAGTTCTTC. Translated, it gives CVSLSPRQSSYNEQFF.

This sequence joins TRBV28 and TRBJ2-4; D unclear. The CDR3 spans 14 residues. V lost 1 base to trimming and J lost 8 bases, with 12 bases between them. CDR1 is MDHEN and CDR2 is SYDVKM in the germline V gene. As DNA, the CDR3 is TGTGCCAGCAGTTTATATCTAGGCCGGGACATTCAGTACTTC. Its protein is CASSLYLGRDIQYF.

This chain's CDR3 is CASSLGQYQETQYF. The CDR3, as DNA: TGTGCCAGCAGCCTCGGACAGTACCAAGAGACCCAGTACTTC. The chain combines TRBV11-2 with TRBJ2-5, with TRBD1 as a possible D gene (6 bases). The CDR3 runs 14 residues. V was trimmed by 5 bases and J by 0 bases, leaving 10 bases between them. Per the germline V gene, CDR1 is SGHAT and CDR2 is FQNNGV. The variable domain in full, with the rest retrieved from reference TRBV11-2 and TRBJ2-5, is EAGVAQSPRYKIIEKRQSVAFWCNPISGHATLYWYQQILGQGPKLLIQFQNNGVVDDSQLPKDRFSAERLKGVDSTLKIQPAKLEDSAVYLCASSLGQYQETQYFGPGTRLLVL.

The chain has TRBV6-6 and TRBJ1-5, with a possible D match to TRBD1 (6 bases). Germline loops: CDR1 MNHNY, CDR2 SVGAGI (reference sequence). This CDR3 has 14 amino acids. The ends were cut back, 5 bases at V and 1 base at J, with 9 bases in the middle. The CDR3 is CASSPQGSNQPQHF. CDR3 sequence (DNA): TGTGCCAGCAGTCCACAGGGAAGCAATCAGCCCCAGCATTTT.

The chain joins TRBV7-6 to TRBJ2-2; D unclear. Trimming pared 4 bases from V and 5 bases from J, leaving 2 bases between. The CDR3 sequence is 11 residues long. Germline loops: CDR1 SGHVS, CDR2 FNYEAQ. CDR3 sequence reads: CASSSTGELFF. CDR3 in DNA: TGTGCCAGCAGCTCAACCGGGGAGCTGTTTTTT.

This chain connects TRBV19 to TRBJ1-2, with D possibly matching TRBD1 (6 bases). The germline V gene encodes CDR1 LNHDA and CDR2 SQIVND (reference sequence). The CDR3 sequence is 15 residues long. Between the trimmed V and J ends, which lost 7 bases and 0 bases, there was a span of 15 bases. CDR3 sequence (DNA): TGTGCCAGTACCCCCGGACAGTCAGCTAACTATGGCTACACCTTC. It codes for CASTPGQSANYGYTF.

This sequence joins TRBV28 and TRBJ2-7; TRBD1 is a possible D gene (6 bases). Trimming shortened V by 6 bases and J by 2 bases, and 11 bases separated the two germline ends. This CDR3 contains 13 residues. Germline loops: CDR1 MDHEN, CDR2 SYDVKM. The CDR3 here is CASSGQPAYEQYF. In nucleotides, the CDR3 is TGTGCCAGCAGCGGACAGCCCGCCTACGAGCAGTACTTC.

V is TRBV7-9 and J is TRBJ2-7, with D uncertain. This CDR3 has 13 residues. Germline V gives CDR1 SEHNR, CDR2 FQNEAQ (reference sequence). V lost 5 bases and J 3 bases, leaving 11 bases between the germline ends. The CDR3 nucleotides are TGTGCCAGCAGCCGAACATCGAACTACGAGCAGTACTTC. Translation gives CASSRTSNYEQYF.

This sequence joins TRBV6-1 and TRBJ2-1, with 8 bases aligning to TRBD1. From germline, CDR1 is MNHNS and CDR2 SASEGT. The CDR3 is 15 residues long. V was clipped by 5 bases and J by 2 bases; unmatched bases: 5. DNA of the CDR3: TGTGCCAGCAGTACGTACAGGGGGACCTACAATGAGCAGTTCTTC. This gives the protein CASSTYRGTYNEQFF.

The chain combines TRBV5-6 with TRBJ1-1; D may be TRBD1 (6 bases). The germline V gene has CDR1 SGHDT and CDR2 YYEEEE. The CDR3 has 13 residues. V dropped 5 bases and J dropped 3 bases, with 11 bases sitting between them. For the CDR3, the DNA is TGTGCCAGCAGATCCGGACAGTACACTGAAGCTTTCTTT. It encodes CASRSGQYTEAFF.

This clone came up once. The V call is TRBV7-3, the J call TRBJ1-1; TRBD1 might be the D (6 bases). The V gene lost 2 bases and the J gene lost 6 bases, with 16 bases spanning the gap. This CDR3 is 15 amino acids long. The V gene's germline CDR1 is SGHTA and CDR2 FQGTGA. The CDR3 DNA is TGTGCCAGCAGCTTAGGGGGCAGGGATGTCGCTGAAGCTTTCTTT. This codes for CASSLGGRDVAEAFF.

The chain is built from TRBV11-2 and TRBJ1-5; 7 nucleotides line up with TRBD1. J was trimmed by 6 bases and V by 1 base; bases with no gene match: 6. From germline, CDR1 is SGHAT and CDR2 FQNNGV. The CDR3 totals 15 residues. CDR3 loop: CASSLGEGGGQPQHF. Here the CDR3 DNA reads TGTGCCAGCAGCTTAGGCGAAGGGGGCGGTCAGCCCCAGCATTTT.

This clone has more than one count but fewer than ten. The rearrangement uses TRBV7-2 and TRBJ1-6, with D maybe TRBD1 (6 bases). With 3 bases removed from V and 10 bases from J, the gap between germline ends came to 13 bases. The CDR3 length is 14 residues. Germline loops: CDR1 SGHTA, CDR2 FQGNSA. DNA for the CDR3: TGTGCCAGCAGCTTTCAGGGGCACCGATCACCCCTCCACTTT. Its translation: CASSFQGHRSPLHF.

The chain carries TRBV7-2 and TRBJ1-1; D unclear. The V and J ends lost 5 bases and 2 bases respectively, with 3 bases between them. Germline V gene lookup returns CDR1 SGHTA and CDR2 FQGNSA. This CDR3 has 11 amino acids. The CDR3 DNA reads as TGTGCCAGCAGCCTCAACACTGAAGCTTTCTTT. Translated, it gives CASSLNTEAFF.

The J gene is TRBJ2-5, the V gene TRBV11-3; the D gene is possibly TRBD2 (6 bases). The germline V and J ends were trimmed by 5 bases and 0 bases, with 13 bases remaining between them. The CDR3 extends over 15 amino acids. Per the germline V gene, CDR1 is SGHNT and CDR2 is YENEEA. The chain's CDR3 is CASSRGTEYQETQYF. The CDR3 DNA reads TGTGCCAGCAGCCGCGGGACGGAGTACCAAGAGACCCAGTACTTC.

This clone was detected once. The chain couples TRBV6-6 to TRBJ1-6; D unresolved. Germline lookup yields CDR1 MNHNY and CDR2 SVGAGI (reference sequence). V lost 10 bases and J 0 bases, leaving 13 bases between the germline ends. The length of the CDR3 is 15 residues. CDR3 in amino acids: CATGGISSYNSPLHF. As DNA, the CDR3 is TGTGCCACTGGCGGTATTAGCTCCTATAATTCACCCCTCCACTTT.

The rearrangement uses TRBV27 and TRBJ2-7, with 9 bases matching TRBD2. Per germline, CDR1 MNHEY and CDR2 SMNVEV (reference sequence). Unmatched junction bases numbered 9, after V lost 3 bases and J lost 3 bases. CDR3 length: 16 residues. Here the CDR3 DNA reads TGTGCCAGCAGTTTGGGCCTAGCGGGGTTAAACTACGAGCAGTACTTC. Translated, it gives CASSLGLAGLNYEQYF.